Listed below are T cell receptor beta chains from one sample, sequenced in a study of blood T cell repertoires in COVID-19. The table came from immunoSEQ multiplex PCR; TCRdb's copy has only in-frame clones and leaves some out. Among about 140,000 clones listed, about 86% were seen once. The sample consisted of peripheral blood. The receptors originated from a woman aged 55-69 years with acute or convalescent COVID-19. Each CDR3 is given with its conserved first and last residue. The D gene is left open where the match is weak. Only part of the rows carry a size: once, few, many, or a class if the clone is expanded.

V: TRBV2
size: NA
D: NA
J: TRBJ1-5
CDR3: CASSKDVGANQPQHF
DNA: TGTGCCAGCAGTAAAGATGTGGGGGCGAATCAGCCCCAGCATTTT

V: TRBV28
size: NA
D: NA
J: TRBJ1-5
CDR3: CASSRGRNQPQHF
DNA: TGTGCCAGCAGCCGGGGAAGAAATCAGCCCCAGCATTTT

V: TRBV29-1
size: NA
D: NA
J: TRBJ2-6
CDR3: CSVRDSRGANVLTF
DNA: TGCAGCGTCCGAGACAGTCGGGGGGCCAACGTCCTGACTTTC

V: TRBV12-5
size: NA
D: NA
J: TRBJ2-5
CDR3: CASGLVNTRLVRGYQETQYF
DNA: TGTGCTAGTGGTTTGGTAAACACCAGACTAGTTAGGGGATATCAAGAGACCCAGTACTTC

V: TRBV9
size: NA
D: TRBD2
J: TRBJ2-1
CDR3: CASSVRGGGVGYNEQFF
DNA: TGTGCCAGCAGCGTTAGAGGCGGGGGGGTAGGATACAATGAGCAGTTCTTC

V: TRBV7-6
size: NA
D: TRBD1
J: TRBJ2-7
CDR3: CASSPNPGQGSYEQYF
DNA: TGTGCCAGCAGCCCCAACCCGGGACAGGGTAGCTACGAGCAGTACTTC

V: TRBV10-1
size: NA
D: NA
J: TRBJ2-5
CDR3: CASSESGLVIETQYF
DNA: TGCGCCAGCAGTGAGTCGGGACTGGTGATAGAGACCCAGTACTTC

V: TRBV19
size: NA
D: TRBD1
J: TRBJ2-7
CDR3: CASSILGGNEQYF
DNA: TGTGCCAGTAGTATCTTAGGGGGCAACGAGCAGTACTTC

V: TRBV6-5
size: NA
D: TRBD2
J: TRBJ2-3
CDR3: CACIGGAGTDTQYF
DNA: TGTGCCTGCATCGGGGGGGCCGGCACAGATACGCAGTATTTT

V: TRBV27
size: NA
D: NA
J: TRBJ2-3
CDR3: CASSSGGSRVRADTQYF
DNA: TGTGCCAGCAGTTCCGGAGGGAGCAGGGTAAGGGCAGATACGCAGTATTTT

V: TRBV3-1/TRBV3-2
size: NA
D: NA
J: TRBJ1-5
CDR3: CASSQGRGWYQPQHF
DNA: TGTGCCAGCAGCCAAGGCAGGGGATGGTACCAGCCCCAGCATTTT

V: TRBV5-1
size: NA
D: NA
J: TRBJ1-1
CDR3: CASGPQGLNTEAFF
DNA: TGCGCCAGCGGTCCACAGGGTCTGAACACTGAAGCTTTCTTT

V: TRBV28
size: NA
D: TRBD1
J: TRBJ1-5
CDR3: CASSLTGGNQPQHF
DNA: TGTGCCAGCAGTTTGACAGGGGGCAATCAGCCCCAGCATTTT

V: TRBV5-1
size: NA
D: NA
J: TRBJ1-1
CDR3: CASSQGQNTEAFF
DNA: TGCGCCAGCAGCCAAGGACAGAACACTGAAGCTTTCTTT

V: TRBV19
size: NA
D: NA
J: TRBJ2-5
CDR3: CASSTGTPAGTQYF
DNA: TGTGCCAGTAGTACAGGGACTCCGGCAGGGACCCAGTACTTC

V: TRBV6-2/TRBV6-3
size: once
D: TRBD2
J: TRBJ2-5
CDR3: CASSPPDPATSGKETQYF
DNA: TGTGCCAGCAGTCCACCGGACCCGGCGACTAGCGGTAAAGAGACCCAGTACTTC

V: TRBV30
size: NA
D: TRBD1
J: TRBJ1-5
CDR3: CAWSLQGGGTQHF
DNA: TGTGCCTGGAGTCTACAGGGGGGAGGGACCCAGCATTTT

V: TRBV7-6
size: NA
D: NA
J: TRBJ2-1
CDR3: CASSLGTSEYNEQFF
DNA: TGTGCCAGCAGCTTAGGGACTTCGGAGTACAATGAGCAGTTCTTC

V: TRBV18
size: few
D: TRBD1
J: TRBJ2-2
CDR3: CASSLDRGRTGELFF
DNA: TGTGCCAGCTCCTTGGACAGGGGTCGTACCGGGGAGCTGTTTTTT

V: TRBV7-9
size: NA
D: TRBD1
J: TRBJ1-3
CDR3: CASSLGGDRGSGNTIYF
DNA: TGTGCCAGCAGCTTAGGGGGGGACAGGGGAAGTGGAAACACCATATATTTT

V: TRBV19
size: NA
D: NA
J: TRBJ2-3
CDR3: CASSIWKGRDTDTQYF
DNA: TGTGCCAGTAGTATATGGAAGGGTCGGGACACAGATACGCAGTATTTT

V: TRBV11-3
size: NA
D: NA
J: TRBJ2-5
CDR3: CASSLGGKETQYF
DNA: TGTGCCAGCAGCTTAGGAGGAAAAGAGACCCAGTACTTC

V: TRBV21-1
size: NA
D: NA
J: TRBJ1-3
CDR3: CASSKVPPGNSGNTIYF
DNA: TGTGCCAGCAGCAAAGTGCCCCCGGGGAACTCTGGAAACACCATATATTTT

V: TRBV25-1
size: NA
D: NA
J: TRBJ1-6
CDR3: CASSEIGQSFRAPLHF
DNA: TGTGCCAGCAGTGAGATCGGACAGTCCTTTAGGGCACCCCTCCACTTT